Following are 14 T cell receptor beta chains from one sample sequenced in a study of cytomegalovirus exposure and HLA in healthy donors. The method was immunoSEQ multiplex PCR; TCRdb's version includes in-frame clones alone and lacks a portion of them. The data show a few hundred thousand clones, roughly 84% seen once. Input material: PBMCs. The receptors derive from a woman aged 25 to 39 in good health and CMV-seropositive.

The V gene is TRBV7-3, the J gene TRBJ2-2, with 7 bases that match TRBD2. J was trimmed by 2 bases and V by 5 bases; bases with no gene match: 11. From germline, CDR1 is SGHTA and CDR2 FQGTGA. The CDR3 totals 17 residues. The CDR3 region has the DNA TGTGCCAGCAGCCTCCCCCCGCCTAGCGGAAACACCGGGGAGCTGTTTTTT. Translating gives CASSLPPPSGNTGELFF.

The rearrangement links TRBV5-4 to TRBJ2-1; tentative D call: TRBD2 (5 bases). Trimming took off 6 bases at V and 0 bases at J, with 16 bases between the two ends. The CDR3 sequence is 16 residues long. The germline gives CDR1 SGHNT, CDR2 YYREEE (reference sequence). The CDR3 protein is CASKSKAVSSYNEQFF. In DNA, the CDR3 is TGTGCCAGCAAATCAAAAGCGGTTAGCTCCTACAATGAGCAGTTCTTC.

Remarks on this clone: Additional DNA sequences in this sample encode the identical CDR3. The chain couples TRBV30 to TRBJ2-3; D is ambiguous. The germline V gene has CDR1 GTSNPN and CDR2 SVGIG (reference sequence). Between the trimmed V and J ends, which lost 5 bases and 5 bases, there was a span of 5 bases. CDR3 length: 10 residues. The CDR3 spells CAWSLDTQYF. The CDR3 coding sequence is TGTGCCTGGTCCCTAGATACGCAGTATTTT. Based on the CDR3 plus reference TRBV30 and TRBJ2-3, the full variable domain is SQTIHQWPATLVQPVGSPLSLECTVEGTSNPNLYWYRQAAGRGLQLLFYSVGIGQISSEVPQNLSASRPQDRQFILSSKKLLLSDSGFYLCAWSLDTQYFGPGTRLTVL.

The CDR3 DNA sequence: TGTGCCAGCAGTTACCCCGGACAGGTGAACACTGAAGCTTTCTTT. This codes for CASSYPGQVNTEAFF. V and J are TRBV6-5 and TRBJ1-1; 7 nucleotides match TRBD1. The germline CDR1 and CDR2 sequences are MNHEY and SVGAGI. The CDR3 covers 15 residues. Trimming cost V 2 bases and J 0 bases; bases outside gene matches: 3.

V is TRBV27 and J is TRBJ2-5; D assignment may be TRBD1 or TRBD2 (6 bases each). The germline gives CDR1 MNHEY, CDR2 SMNVEV (reference sequence). The CDR3 runs to 14 residues. The germline V and J ends were trimmed by 5 bases and 5 bases, with 15 bases remaining between them. DNA for the CDR3: TGTGCCAGCAGTGCGGGGTCGCAGGGGGAGACCCAGTACTTC. Translation: CASSAGSQGETQYF.

CDR3 nucleotides: TGTGCCAGCAGCTTAAGTCCCTCTGGGGCCAACGTCCTGACTTTC. This gives the protein CASSLSPSGANVLTF. The chain uses TRBV7-3 and TRBJ2-6, with no clear D. CDR1 is SGHTA and CDR2 is FQGTGA in the germline V gene. The CDR3 totals 15 residues. The V gene lost 1 base and the J gene lost 0 bases, with 4 bases spanning the gap. Complete variable domain (other parts from reference TRBV7-3 and TRBJ2-6): GAGVSQTPSNKVTEKGKYVELRCDPISGHTALYWYRQSLGQGPEFLIYFQGTGAADDSGLPNDRFFAVRPEGSVSTLKIQRTERGDSAVYLCASSLSPSGANVLTFGAGSRLTVL.

V gene TRBV29-1 combines with J gene TRBJ2-2; 7 bases map to TRBD1. The ends lost 7 bases at V and 0 bases at J; junction bases unmatched: 2. This CDR3 contains 13 residues. Germline CDR1 is SQVTM and CDR2 is ANQGSEA. CDR3 loop: CSATGANTGELFF. Written as DNA, the CDR3 is TGCAGCGCCACAGGGGCGAACACCGGGGAGCTGTTTTTT.

The sample holds one count of this clone. The chain carries TRBV6-5 and TRBJ1-5; D perhaps matches TRBD1 (6 bases). Deletions cut 0 bases from V and 6 bases from J, with 12 bases between. CDR1 and CDR2 from the germline V gene are MNHEY and SVGAGI. This CDR3 is built from 15 residues. Here the CDR3 reads CASSYSVGGGQPQHF. The CDR3, as DNA: TGTGCCAGCAGTTACTCTGTCGGGGGCGGTCAGCCCCAGCATTTT.

The chain carries TRBV27 and TRBJ2-5, with D unresolved. CDR1 is MNHEY and CDR2 is SMNVEV in the germline V gene (reference sequence). The CDR3 covers 11 residues. With 3 bases removed from V and 8 bases from J, the gap between germline ends came to 7 bases. The CDR3 DNA is TGTGCCAGCAGTTTCTGTGCAACCCAGTACTTC. This translates into CASSFCATQYF.

The rearrangement links TRBV7-2 to TRBJ2-7; 7 nucleotides align to TRBD1. CDR3 size: 13 residues. V lost 2 bases and J lost 6; bases outside the gene matches: 4. CDR1 is SGHTA, CDR2 FQGNSA, per germline. The CDR3, as DNA: TGTGCCAGCAGCTTACTCACAGGGGCCGAGCAGTACTTC. Its translation is CASSLLTGAEQYF. Full variable domain (outside the CDR3, taken from reference TRBV7-2 and TRBJ2-7): GAGVSQSPSNKVTEKGKDVELRCDPISGHTALYWYRQSLGQGLEFLIYFQGNSAPDKSGLPSDRFSAERTGGSVSTLTIQRTQQEDSAVYLCASSLLTGAEQYFGPGTRLTVT.

V and J are TRBV27 and TRBJ2-7; the match to TRBD1 covers 8 bases. The CDR3 totals 14 residues. Germline CDR1 is MNHEY and CDR2 is SMNVEV (reference sequence). Unmatched junction bases numbered 6, after V lost 5 bases and J lost 3 bases. CDR3 nucleotides: TGTGCCAGCAGTCCACCGGGACAGGACTACGAGCAGTACTTC. Residues: CASSPPGQDYEQYF.

There are a few counts of this clone. CDR3 sequence (DNA): TGTGCCAGCAGCTTGGGTACAGGGGCGGGAAACACCATATATTTT. Encoded protein: CASSLGTGAGNTIYF. This chain uses TRBV7-8 with TRBJ1-3, with TRBD1 identical over 7 bases. The J segment lost 4 bases and the V segment lost 3 bases, leaving 6 bases of the junction unmatched. Germline CDR1 and CDR2: SGHVS and FQNEAQ. The CDR3 is 15 residues long.

The chain carries TRBV28 and TRBJ2-5; D is uncertain. Germline V lookup: CDR1 MDHEN, CDR2 SYDVKM. V was cut by 5 bases and J by 5 bases, with 15 bases left in between. The CDR3 covers 14 residues. As DNA, the CDR3 is TGTGCCAGCAGTGCCCCGAGCAGTTTGGAGACCCAGTACTTC. Translating gives CASSAPSSLETQYF.

This chain joins TRBV5-1 and TRBJ2-5; D may correspond to TRBD1 or TRBD2 (5 bases each). The germline V gene encodes CDR1 SGHRS and CDR2 YFSETQ. There are 14 residues in the CDR3. The V end lost 1 base, the J end lost 3 bases, and 10 bases lay between the germline ends. The CDR3 loop reads CASSLWQGEETQYF. CDR3 sequence (DNA): TGCGCCAGCAGCTTGTGGCAGGGAGAAGAGACCCAGTACTTC.